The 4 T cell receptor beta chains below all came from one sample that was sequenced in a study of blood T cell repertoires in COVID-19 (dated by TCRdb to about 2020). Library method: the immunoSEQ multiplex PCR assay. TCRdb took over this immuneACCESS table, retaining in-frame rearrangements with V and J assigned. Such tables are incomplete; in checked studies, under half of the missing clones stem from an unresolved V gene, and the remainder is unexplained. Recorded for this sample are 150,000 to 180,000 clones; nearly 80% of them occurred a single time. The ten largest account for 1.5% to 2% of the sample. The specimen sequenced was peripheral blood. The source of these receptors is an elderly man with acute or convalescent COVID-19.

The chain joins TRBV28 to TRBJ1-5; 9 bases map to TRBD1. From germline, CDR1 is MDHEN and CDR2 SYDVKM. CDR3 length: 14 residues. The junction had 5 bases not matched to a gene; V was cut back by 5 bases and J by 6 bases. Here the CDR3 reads CASSRYRGLQPQHF. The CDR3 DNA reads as TGTGCCAGCAGTAGATACAGGGGGCTTCAGCCCCAGCATTTT.

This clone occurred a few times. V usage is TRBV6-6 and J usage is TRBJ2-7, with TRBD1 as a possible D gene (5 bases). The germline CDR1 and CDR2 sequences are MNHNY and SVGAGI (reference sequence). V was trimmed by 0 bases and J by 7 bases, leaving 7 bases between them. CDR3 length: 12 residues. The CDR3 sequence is CASSYSNREQYV. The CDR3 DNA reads TGTGCCAGCAGTTACTCGAACAGGGAGCAGTACGTC.

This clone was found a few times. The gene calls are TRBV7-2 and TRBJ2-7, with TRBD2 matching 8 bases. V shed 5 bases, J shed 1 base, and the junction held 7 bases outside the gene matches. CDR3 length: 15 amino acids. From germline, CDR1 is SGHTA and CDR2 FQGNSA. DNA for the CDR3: TGTGCCAGCAGCGTACGGGGGGGCGGGTCCTACGAGCAGTACTTC. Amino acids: CASSVRGGGSYEQYF.

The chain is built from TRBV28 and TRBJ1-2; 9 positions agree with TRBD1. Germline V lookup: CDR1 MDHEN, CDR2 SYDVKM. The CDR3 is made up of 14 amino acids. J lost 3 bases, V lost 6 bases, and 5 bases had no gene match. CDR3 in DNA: TGTGCCAGCAGGACGGGACAGGGAGACTATGGCTACACCTTC. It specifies CASRTGQGDYGYTF.